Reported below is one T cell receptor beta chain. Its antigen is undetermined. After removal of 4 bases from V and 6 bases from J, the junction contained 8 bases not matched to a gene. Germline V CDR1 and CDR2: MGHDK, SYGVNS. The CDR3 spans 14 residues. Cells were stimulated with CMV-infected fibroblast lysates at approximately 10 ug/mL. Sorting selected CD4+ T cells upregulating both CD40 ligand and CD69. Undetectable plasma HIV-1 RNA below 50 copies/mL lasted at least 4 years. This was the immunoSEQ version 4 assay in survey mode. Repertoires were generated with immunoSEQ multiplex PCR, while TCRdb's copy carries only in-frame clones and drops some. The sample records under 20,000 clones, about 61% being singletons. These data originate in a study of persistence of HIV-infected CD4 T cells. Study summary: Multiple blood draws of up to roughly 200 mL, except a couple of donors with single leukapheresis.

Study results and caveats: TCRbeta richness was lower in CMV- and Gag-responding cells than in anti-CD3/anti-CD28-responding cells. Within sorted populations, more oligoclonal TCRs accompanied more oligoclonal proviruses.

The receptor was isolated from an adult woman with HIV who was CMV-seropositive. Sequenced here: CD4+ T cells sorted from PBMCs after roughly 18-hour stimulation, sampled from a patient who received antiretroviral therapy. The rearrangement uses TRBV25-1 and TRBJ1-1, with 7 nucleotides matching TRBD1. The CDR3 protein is CASSAVAGGSEAFF. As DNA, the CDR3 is TGTGCCAGCAGTGCTGTAGCAGGGGGGTCTGAAGCTTTCTTT.